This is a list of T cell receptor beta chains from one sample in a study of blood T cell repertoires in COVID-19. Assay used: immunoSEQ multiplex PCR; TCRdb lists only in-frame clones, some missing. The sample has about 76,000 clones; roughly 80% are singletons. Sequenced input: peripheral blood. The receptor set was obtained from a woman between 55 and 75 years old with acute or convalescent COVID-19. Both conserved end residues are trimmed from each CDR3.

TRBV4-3	ASSQETRQPQH
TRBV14	ASSQDESLNTEAF
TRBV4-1	ASSQAPREGEKLF
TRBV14	ASSLGTGSETQY
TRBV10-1	ASSDLKGHGTGSTDTQY
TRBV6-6	ASTHTNVVVETQY
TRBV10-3	ASRAPGQGFGNTEAF
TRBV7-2	ASSLAGNTDTQY
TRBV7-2	ASSLGPKHNEQF
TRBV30	AWSGGSGNTIY
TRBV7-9	ASSRGTAINEKLF
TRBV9	ASSPSTDMSPLH
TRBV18	ASSSSILRDYPYGYT
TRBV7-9	ASRNTITGPYNSPLH
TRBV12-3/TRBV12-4	ASSLSPETQY
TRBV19	ASSPPGQGKTGELF
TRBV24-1	ATSGQTQETQY
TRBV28	ASTLGAEAF
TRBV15	ATSREQGSRKETQY
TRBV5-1	ASSLAIPDRGETQY
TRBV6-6	ASRLYPGGGTEAF
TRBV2	ASGRTGMNYGYT
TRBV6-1	ASSERVSSYNEQF
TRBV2	ASSLAGKRTDTQY
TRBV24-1	ATSGSTLPIQETQY
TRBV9	ASSVGDRGPGDTQY
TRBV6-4	ASSPTGTQYNEQF
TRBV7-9	ASGKRGLSYNSPLH
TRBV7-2	ASSLGLAKETQY